This TCR beta chain was profiled in a study of post-analysis software for immune sequencing data. Overall study results and limits: In multiple sclerosis, normalized Chao1 diversity was significantly below that of controls. Samples from a shared batch, those prepared together, strongly co-clustered by F measure. The five TRBV segments detected at higher frequency in patients than in controls included TRBV5-6, TRBV5-1 and TRBV20-1.

CDR3 length equals 13 residues. V gave up 0 bases and J gave up 10 bases, with 10 bases separating them. Germline lookup yields CDR1 MNHEY and CDR2 SMNVEV (reference sequence). TCR beta cDNA libraries had unique molecular identifiers. From the PCR reads, TCRdb called clonotypes with MiXCR, one entry per CDR3 protein. The repertoire consists of a few hundred thousand distinct CDR3 sequences, with 30% to 45% occurring once and the leading ten covering 13%. This clonotype has a handful of counts. Its antigen remains unknown. This receptor was taken from a girl aged 5-17 years with multiple sclerosis. The sample taken for sequencing was blood. V and J are TRBV27 and TRBJ2-1; TRBD1 is a possible D gene (6 bases). For the CDR3, the DNA is TGTGCCAGCAGTTTATCGTGGGGGCCCGAGCAGTTCTTC. Its protein product is CASSLSWGPEQFF.